This TCR beta chain was profiled in a study of blood T cells in healthy people across ages. There are many counts of this clonotype. Together with a sample-barcoded 5' primer, a J-beta primer mix was included in a second PCR lasting about 6 to 11 cycles. TCRdb processed the 5' RACE reads anew with MiXCR; each CDR3 protein has one entry. The data contain some 370,000 distinct CDR3 sequences, 52% of them seen just once; the ten biggest clones take up under 60%. At least 7 million PBMCs were isolated per sample. Trimming at V came to 2 bases and at J to 8 bases, leaving 5 bases not matched to a gene. Germline loops: CDR1 SQVTM, CDR2 ANQGSEA. The CDR3 loop spans 13 amino acids.

V usage is TRBV29-1 and J usage is TRBJ2-1; 8 nucleotides line up with TRBD2. The TCR comes from a man aged 55 to 70 in good health. The sequenced sample was blood. The CDR3 protein is CSVERGLVDEQFF. In DNA form, the CDR3 reads TGCAGCGTTGAAAGGGGACTAGTTGATGAGCAGTTCTTC.